The 23 T cell receptor beta chains reported below all come from one sample, sequenced in a study of shared clonotypes between healthy human individuals. Assay used: immunoSEQ multiplex PCR; TCRdb lists only in-frame clones, some missing. Seen here are about 1.5 million clones, roughly 98% observed once, and the top ten hold roughly 0.45%. Sequencing was carried out using naive CD4+ T cells sorted from blood. Subset noted: CD45RA+ positively selected. These receptors were obtained from a man younger than 45 in good health.

The chain recombines TRBV14 with TRBJ1-4; D perhaps matches TRBD1 (6 bases). V was shortened by 1 base and J by 7 bases, with 16 bases between the two germline ends. Looked up from germline, CDR1 is SGHDN and CDR2 is FVKESK. The CDR3 length is 16 residues. CDR3 in amino acids: CASSQAPGLGGEKLFF. Here the CDR3 DNA reads TGTGCCAGCAGCCAAGCGCCGGGTCTAGGGGGTGAAAAACTGTTTTTT. Combining the CDR3 with reference TRBV14 and TRBJ1-4 gives the whole variable domain EAGVTQFPSHSVIEKGQTVTLRCDPISGHDNLYWYRRVMGKEIKFLLHFVKESKQDESGMPNNRFLAERTGGTYSTLKVQPAELEDSGVYFCASSQAPGLGGEKLFFGSGTQLSVL.

V is TRBV18 and J is TRBJ2-7; no reliable D call. Germline V gene lookup returns CDR1 KGHSH and CDR2 LQKENI. The CDR3 runs to 15 residues. V dropped 2 bases and J dropped 6 bases, with 17 bases sitting between them. The CDR3 DNA sequence: TGTGCCAGCTCACCAGGACGGAGTATCCAATCCGAGCAGTACTTC. Its translation is CASSPGRSIQSEQYF.

The rearrangement links TRBV19 to TRBJ2-7, with D perhaps matching TRBD1 or TRBD2 (5 bases each). Trimming pared 6 bases from V and 5 bases from J, leaving 20 bases between. There are 15 residues in the CDR3. Germline values: CDR1 LNHDA, CDR2 SQIVND (reference sequence). CDR3 in amino acids: CASSFPGTPRDEQYF. The CDR3 DNA follows: TGTGCCAGTAGCTTCCCCGGGACCCCGCGGGACGAGCAGTACTTC.

V usage is TRBV7-8 and J usage is TRBJ2-2, with 13 positions matching TRBD2. J gave up 5 bases and V 6 bases, and 6 bases lay outside the gene matches. The germline V gene encodes CDR1 SGHVS and CDR2 FQNEAQ. The CDR3 covers 16 residues. In DNA, the CDR3 is TGTGCCAGCAGGGCCGGGACTAGCGGGGAGACCGGGGAGCTGTTTTTT. As protein: CASRAGTSGETGELFF.

The CDR3 here is CASSLAGSNYGYTF. The CDR3 region has the DNA TGTGCCAGCAGCTTAGCAGGTTCTAACTATGGCTACACCTTC. The chain has TRBV11-2 and TRBJ1-2; D unclear. This CDR3 has 14 amino acids. Trimming removed 1 base from V and 0 bases from J, with 6 bases in between. Germline V gives CDR1 SGHAT, CDR2 FQNNGV.

A word on this clone: Other DNA sequences in the sample encode the same CDR3. The V and J genes are TRBV6-5 and TRBJ2-3, with D perhaps TRBD1 (5 bases). Germline V gene sequence: CDR1 MNHEY, CDR2 SVGAGI. Deletions cut 3 bases from V and 2 bases from J, with 9 bases between. This CDR3 has 14 amino acids. The CDR3 DNA reads TGTGCCAGCAGTTATAGGGGTTCCACAGATACGCAGTATTTT. This codes for CASSYRGSTDTQYF.

This chain links TRBV5-5 with TRBJ2-7, with D possibly TRBD2 on 6 matching bases. Trimming removed 0 bases from V and 0 bases from J, with 13 bases in between. CDR1 and CDR2 (germline): SGHKS, YYEKEE (reference sequence). There are 16 residues in the CDR3. CDR3: CASSLAISGNSYEQYF. CDR3 bases: TGTGCCAGCAGCTTGGCGATTAGCGGAAACTCCTACGAGCAGTACTTC.

The rearrangement uses TRBV11-3 and TRBJ2-7, with 7 positions matching TRBD2. The CDR3 totals 13 residues. The J segment lost 1 base and the V segment lost 8 bases, leaving 5 bases of the junction unmatched. CDR1 SGHNT and CDR2 YENEEA come from the germline V gene. The DNA for the CDR3 is TGTGCCAGCGGCCAGGGACTATCCTACGAGCAGTACTTC. As protein: CASGQGLSYEQYF.

The V gene is TRBV6-5, the J gene TRBJ2-1; D possibly corresponds to TRBD2 (5 bases). Trimming left V 6 bases short and J 3 bases short, with 12 bases between. The CDR3 is 14 residues long. Looked up from germline, CDR1 is MNHEY and CDR2 is SVGAGI. CDR3 sequence reads: CASRPPAVYNEQFF. The CDR3 coding sequence is TGTGCCAGCAGACCCCCAGCGGTCTACAATGAGCAGTTCTTC.

The CDR3 sequence is CASRGDSGSSYNEQFF. CDR3 coding DNA: TGCGCCAGCAGGGGGGATAGCGGAAGCTCCTACAATGAGCAGTTCTTC. V gene TRBV10-1 combines with J gene TRBJ2-1; a weak D match, TRBD2 (6 bases). The CDR3 loop spans 16 amino acids. Germline lookup yields CDR1 WNHNN and CDR2 SYGVQD (reference sequence). Trimming shortened V by 6 bases and J by 0 bases, and 15 bases separated the two germline ends.

The chain joins TRBV19 to TRBJ2-5, with 7 bases that match TRBD2. The V segment lost 3 bases and the J segment 9 bases; nucleotides outside the gene matches: 4. This CDR3 has 12 residues. CDR1 is LNHDA and CDR2 is SQIVND in the germline V gene (reference sequence). This CDR3 reads CASSIAGRAQYF. The CDR3 coding sequence is TGTGCCAGTAGTATCGCGGGGAGGGCCCAGTACTTC.

The rearrangement links TRBV25-1 to TRBJ2-3, with 12 nucleotides matching TRBD1. Germline CDR1 and CDR2: MGHDK and SYGVNS. V lost 5 bases, J lost 5 bases, and 5 bases stayed unmatched. This CDR3 has 15 residues. CDR3 sequence (DNA): TGTGCCAGCAGTACCCGGGACAGGGGGCTAGATACGCAGTATTTT. This encodes CASSTRDRGLDTQYF. Full variable domain (remainder filled in from reference TRBV25-1 and TRBJ2-3): EADIYQTPRYLVIGTGKKITLECSQTMGHDKMYWYQQDPGMELHLIHYSYGVNSTEKGDLSSESTVSRIRTEHFPLTLESARPSHTSQYLCASSTRDRGLDTQYFGPGTRLTVL.

This chain connects TRBV6-1 to TRBJ1-1, with TRBD1 identical over 11 bases. With V trimmed by 5 bases and J by 6 bases, 8 bases remained unmatched. Looked up from germline, CDR1 is MNHNS and CDR2 is SASEGT. This CDR3 comprises 15 residues. This chain's CDR3 is CASSNRDRGYAEAFF. In nucleotides, the CDR3 is TGTGCCAGCAGTAACCGGGACAGGGGGTACGCTGAAGCTTTCTTT.

This chain links TRBV10-2 with TRBJ2-7; TRBD1 matches at 11 bases. CDR1 is WSHSY and CDR2 is SAAADI in the germline V gene. V was pared by 0 bases and J by 3 bases, with 4 bases of the junction left unmatched. The CDR3 consists of 16 residues. The CDR3 sequence: CASSESRGTGGYEQYF. The CDR3 nucleotides read TGCGCCAGCAGTGAGTCGAGGGGGACAGGGGGCTACGAGCAGTACTTC.

The chain joins TRBV19 to TRBJ2-3, with D possibly TRBD1 on 5 matching bases. The CDR3 consists of 16 residues. Germline V gives CDR1 LNHDA, CDR2 SQIVND (reference sequence). V lost 2 bases and J lost 0, with 12 bases in between. DNA for the CDR3: TGTGCCAGTAGTATACCCCAGGGCTTTAGCACAGATACGCAGTATTTT. Residues: CASSIPQGFSTDTQYF. The full variable domain, completed using reference TRBV19 and TRBJ2-3, is DGGITQSPKYLFRKEGQNVTLSCEQNLNHDAMYWYRQDPGQGLRLIYYSQIVNDFQKGDIAEGYSVSREKKESFPLTVTSAQKNPTAFYLCASSIPQGFSTDTQYFGPGTRLTVL.

This chain links TRBV7-2 with TRBJ1-1; 11 bases map to TRBD1. V shed 1 base and J 9 bases; nucleotides not matched to a gene: 10. CDR1 SGHTA and CDR2 FQGNSA come from the germline V gene. This CDR3 comprises 16 residues. CDR3 sequence reads: CASSLVIGTGGRKAFF. The CDR3 bases are TGTGCCAGCAGCTTAGTGATCGGGACAGGGGGACGGAAAGCTTTCTTT.

V is TRBV7-2 and J is TRBJ2-1, with D possibly being TRBD1 (6 bases). This CDR3 has 14 residues. V gave up 4 bases and J gave up 3 bases, with 10 bases separating them. Germline CDR1 and CDR2: SGHTA and FQGNSA. CDR3 protein: CASSSRTVYNEQFF. CDR3 in DNA: TGTGCCAGCAGCTCCCGGACAGTCTACAATGAGCAGTTCTTC.

The chain has TRBV5-4 and TRBJ2-5, with TRBD2 matching over 11 bases. Germline V gives CDR1 SGHNT, CDR2 YYREEE (reference sequence). The CDR3 contains 17 residues. V lost 0 bases to trimming and J lost 2 bases; unmatched junction nucleotides: 6. The CDR3 DNA is TGTGCCAGCAGCTTGGGCGCTAGCGGGAGGACGCAAGAGACCCAGTACTTC. Translation: CASSLGASGRTQETQYF.

The rearrangement joins TRBV4-2 to TRBJ2-7; D not certain. Trimming cost V 3 bases and J 3 bases, with 21 bases left between them. Germline values: CDR1 LGHNA, CDR2 YNFKEQ. This CDR3 spans 17 amino acids. The CDR3 DNA sequence: TGTGCCAGCAGCCAGGGCTCAAGTCGGCTAGTGAGCTACGAGCAGTACTTC. Translated, it gives CASSQGSSRLVSYEQYF.

The rearrangement links TRBV27 to TRBJ2-7; 9 bases align to TRBD2. J was trimmed by 2 bases and V by 3 bases; bases with no gene match: 11. The CDR3 has 17 amino acids. CDR1 and CDR2 from the germline V gene are MNHEY and SMNVEV (reference sequence). For the CDR3, the DNA is TGTGCCAGCAGTTTCTCCGGACTAGCGAGTAACCCCTACGAGCAGTACTTC. Protein product: CASSFSGLASNPYEQYF.

This chain joins TRBV7-3 and TRBJ2-1; TRBD2 matches at 8 bases. The CDR3 runs 15 residues. V trimming: 5 bases; J trimming: 5 bases; junction bases outside the gene matches: 8. Looked up from germline, CDR1 is SGHTA and CDR2 is FQGTGA. The CDR3: CASSEERESHNEQFF. The CDR3 DNA reads TGTGCCAGCAGCGAAGAGCGGGAGTCCCACAATGAGCAGTTCTTC.

The chain joins TRBV28 to TRBJ1-5; D is ambiguous. V was cut by 4 bases and J by 5 bases, with 6 bases left in between. Per the germline V gene, CDR1 is MDHEN and CDR2 is SYDVKM. The CDR3 runs to 12 residues. CDR3: CASSSDHQPQHF. The CDR3 DNA reads TGTGCCAGCAGTTCTGACCATCAGCCCCAGCATTTT.

V is TRBV9 and J is TRBJ1-1; 7 positions agree with TRBD1. From germline, CDR1 is SGDLS and CDR2 YYNGEE. The CDR3 extends over 13 amino acids. V dropped 0 bases and J dropped 8; count of bases not matched to a gene: 4. The DNA of the CDR3 is TGTGCCAGCAGCGTAGTAGCAGGGGGAGAAGCTTTCTTT. Translated: CASSVVAGGEAFF.